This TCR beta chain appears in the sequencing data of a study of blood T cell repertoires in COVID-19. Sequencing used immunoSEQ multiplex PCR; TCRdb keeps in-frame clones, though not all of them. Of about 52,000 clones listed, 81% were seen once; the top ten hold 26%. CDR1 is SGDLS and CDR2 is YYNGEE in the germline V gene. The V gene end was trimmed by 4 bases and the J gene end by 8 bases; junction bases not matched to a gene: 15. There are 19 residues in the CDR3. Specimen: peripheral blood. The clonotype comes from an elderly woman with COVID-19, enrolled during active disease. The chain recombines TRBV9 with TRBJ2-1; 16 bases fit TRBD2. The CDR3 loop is CASSSGLAGGPRRSDEQFF. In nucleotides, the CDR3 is TGTGCCAGCAGCTCGGGACTAGCGGGAGGGCCAAGGCGCAGTGATGAGCAGTTCTTC.